Shown below are 24 T cell receptor beta chains from a single sample sequenced in a study of blood T cell repertoires in COVID-19. Method: immunoSEQ multiplex PCR; TCRdb's copy keeps in-frame clones and lacks some. Of roughly 120,000 clones in the sample, about 86% were seen once. Sequencing input: peripheral blood. The source is a woman aged 45-65 years with acute or convalescent COVID-19.

This rearrangement joins TRBV29-1 to TRBJ2-5, with 9 nucleotides matching TRBD1. CDR3 length: 13 residues. J lost 1 base, V lost 3 bases, and 0 bases had no gene match. Germline lookup yields CDR1 SQVTM and CDR2 ANQGSEA. The CDR3 sequence: CSVETGGQETQYF. As DNA, the CDR3 is TGCAGCGTTGAGACAGGGGGCCAAGAGACCCAGTACTTC.

This sequence joins TRBV19 and TRBJ1-1; D ambiguous. Trimming cost V 4 bases and J 4 bases, with 10 bases left between them. The CDR3 extends over 13 amino acids. Germline lookup yields CDR1 LNHDA and CDR2 SQIVND (reference sequence). This chain's CDR3 is CASSTREGTEAFF. The CDR3 bases are TGTGCCAGTAGTACCCGGGAAGGCACTGAAGCTTTCTTT.

The chain couples TRBV11-3 to TRBJ1-2, with a possible D match to TRBD1 (6 bases). Germline V gene lookup returns CDR1 SGHNT and CDR2 YENEEA. The V end lost 2 bases, the J end lost 5 bases, and 6 bases lay between the germline ends. This CDR3 is 12 amino acids long. In nucleotides, the CDR3 is TGTGCCAGCAGCTTACAGGGGTATGGCTACACCTTC. It is translated as CASSLQGYGYTF.

This chain uses TRBV6-2 or TRBV6-3 with TRBJ2-7, with 7 bases identical to TRBD1. The V segment lost 2 bases and the J segment 3 bases; nucleotides outside the gene matches: 4. The CDR3 has 14 amino acids. Germline CDR1 MNHEY, CDR2 SVGEGT. CDR3 sequence reads: CASSYPRDSYEQYF. In DNA, the CDR3 is TGTGCCAGCAGTTACCCTCGGGACAGCTACGAGCAGTACTTC.

The chain employs TRBV5-6 and TRBJ1-2; 7 nucleotides align to TRBD1. The length of the CDR3 is 13 residues. The J segment lost 2 bases and the V segment lost 3 bases, leaving 1 base of the junction unmatched. Germline assignment: CDR1 SGHDT and CDR2 YYEEEE. The CDR3 region has the DNA TGTGCCAGCAGCTGGGGACAGAACTATGGCTACACCTTC. Protein product: CASSWGQNYGYTF.

This clone has just one count. The gene calls are TRBV29-1 and TRBJ2-3; perhaps TRBD2 as D (5 bases). The ends were cut back, 4 bases at V and 1 base at J, with 9 bases in the middle. The germline V gene has CDR1 SQVTM and CDR2 ANQGSEA. The CDR3 contains 13 residues. This CDR3 is CSVGRTGTDTQYF. CDR3 DNA sequence: TGCAGCGTTGGCCGGACTGGCACAGATACGCAGTATTTT.

This clone has just a few counts. The CDR3 is CASSGPWLAIDTQYF. The DNA of the CDR3 is TGTGCCAGCAGTGGACCTTGGCTAGCGATAGATACGCAGTATTTT. The rearrangement joins TRBV27 to TRBJ2-3; a weak D match, TRBD2 (6 bases). Trimming left V 5 bases short and J 5 bases short, with 17 bases between. CDR1 MNHEY and CDR2 SMNVEV come from the germline V gene (reference sequence). The CDR3 totals 15 residues.

The chain links TRBV20-1 to TRBJ1-1; tentative D call: TRBD1 (5 bases). The CDR3 contains 11 residues. The V gene lost 5 bases and the J gene lost 11 bases, with 15 bases spanning the gap. CDR1 DFQATT and CDR2 SNEGSKA come from the germline V gene (reference sequence). The CDR3 is CSAPSREGAFF. DNA for the CDR3: TGCAGTGCTCCCTCCAGGGAAGGGGCTTTCTTT.

The J gene is TRBJ2-2, the V gene TRBV19; TRBD1 matches at 8 bases. This CDR3 is built from 17 residues. V trimming: 1 base; J trimming: 5 bases; junction bases outside the gene matches: 9. The germline CDR1 and CDR2 sequences are LNHDA and SQIVND (reference sequence). The CDR3 sequence: CASSIGTGTRGTGELFF. DNA for the CDR3: TGTGCCAGTAGTATAGGGACAGGGACGCGCGGAACCGGGGAGCTGTTTTTT.

The chain links TRBV6-5 to TRBJ1-1, with D tentatively TRBD1 (5 bases). The V end lost 4 bases, the J end lost 1 base, and 13 bases lay between the germline ends. The V gene's germline CDR1 is MNHEY and CDR2 SVGAGI. This CDR3 has 15 residues. The CDR3 sequence: CASSSQGGGNTEAFF. As DNA, the CDR3 is TGTGCCAGCAGTTCGCAGGGCGGTGGGAACACTGAAGCTTTCTTT.

J is TRBJ1-2 and V is TRBV25-1, with 7 bases lining up with TRBD1. The CDR3 covers 17 residues. Germline V CDR1 and CDR2: MGHDK, SYGVNS. Trimming took 4 bases from V and 8 from J; bases not matched to a gene: 19. The CDR3 reads CASSVRQTPGGSPGYTF. The CDR3 DNA sequence: TGTGCCAGCAGTGTGAGACAGACCCCAGGGGGGTCTCCGGGCTACACCTTC.

The chain is built from TRBV7-2 and TRBJ2-7, with 7 bases aligning to TRBD1. The CDR3 spans 14 residues. Per germline, CDR1 SGHTA and CDR2 FQGNSA. V was clipped by 4 bases and J by 7 bases; unmatched bases: 10. CDR3 DNA sequence: TGTGCCAGCAGCTCCCGGGACAGCGGTTGGGAGCAGTACTTC. This translates into CASSSRDSGWEQYF.

The rearrangement joins TRBV21-1 to TRBJ2-4; TRBD2 reflects the table's D call only, with no check against the DNA. TRBV21-1 is reported as a pseudogene. CDR3 size: 14 residues. The CDR3, as DNA: TGTGCCAGCAGCAATTTGAATTCGCGGGACATTCAGTACTTC. Translated: CASSNLNSRDIQYF.

In the case of this clone: This specimen includes other DNA sequences encoding the same CDR3. The chain carries TRBV7-3 and TRBJ1-1; no reliable D call. Trimming left V 5 bases short and J 1 base short, with 8 bases between. The germline V gene has CDR1 SGHTA and CDR2 FQGTGA. The CDR3 loop spans 13 amino acids. Here the CDR3 DNA reads TGTGCCAGCAGCCTCACGGGGAACACTGAAGCTTTCTTT. As protein: CASSLTGNTEAFF.

The chain has TRBV6-5 and TRBJ2-7; D unresolved. V dropped 2 bases and J dropped 3 bases, with 17 bases sitting between them. Germline V gene data show CDR1 as MNHEY and CDR2 as SVGAGI. The CDR3 runs to 16 residues. CDR3 region: CASSYRPGVGGYEQYF. CDR3 nucleotide sequence: TGTGCCAGCAGTTACCGCCCGGGTGTAGGCGGCTACGAGCAGTACTTC.

The rearrangement joins TRBV6-5 to TRBJ2-7; 8 nucleotides match TRBD1. The CDR3 consists of 13 residues. Germline V gene sequence: CDR1 MNHEY, CDR2 SVGAGI. V lost 8 bases to trimming and J lost 3 bases; unmatched junction nucleotides: 6. The CDR3 nucleotides are TGTGCCAGCCGGACAGGGAGGAACTACGAGCAGTACTTC. Encoded protein: CASRTGRNYEQYF.

The chain has TRBV19 and TRBJ2-7; perhaps TRBD1 as D (5 bases). Germline V CDR1 and CDR2: LNHDA, SQIVND (reference sequence). V lost 6 bases, J lost 3 bases, and 18 bases lay in between. The CDR3 extends over 15 amino acids. In DNA form, the CDR3 reads TGTGCCAGTAGCCGCCGACCGACCGACAGCTACGAGCAGTACTTC. Encoded protein: CASSRRPTDSYEQYF. The entire variable domain, with the rest obtained from reference TRBV19 and TRBJ2-7, is as follows: DGGITQSPKYLFRKEGQNVTLSCEQNLNHDAMYWYRQDPGQGLRLIYYSQIVNDFQKGDIAEGYSVSREKKESFPLTVTSAQKNPTAFYLCASSRRPTDSYEQYFGPGTRLTVT.

CDR3 amino acids: CASSQEGQGWYEQYF. Written as DNA, the CDR3 is TGCGCCAGCAGCCAAGAAGGACAGGGGTGGTACGAGCAGTACTTC. This chain links TRBV4-3 with TRBJ2-7; 9 nucleotides agree with TRBD1. The length of the CDR3 is 15 residues. Trimming took 0 bases from V and 4 from J; bases not matched to a gene: 4. Germline V gene sequence: CDR1 LGHNA, CDR2 YSLEER.

The chain couples TRBV5-1 to TRBJ1-3; TRBD1 is a possible D gene (5 bases). Trimming stripped 3 bases from V and 0 bases from J, with 10 bases between. Germline V gene data show CDR1 as SGHRS and CDR2 as YFSETQ. The CDR3 runs to 15 residues. This CDR3 reads CASSYSGFSGNTIYF. CDR3 DNA sequence: TGCGCCAGCAGCTACTCAGGGTTCTCTGGAAACACCATATATTTT.

This clone was counted a few times. This chain joins TRBV7-9 and TRBJ2-3, with a possible D match to TRBD1 (6 bases). Germline V gives CDR1 SEHNR, CDR2 FQNEAQ (reference sequence). V was trimmed by 4 bases and J by 5 bases, leaving 16 bases between them. The CDR3 consists of 15 residues. CDR3 protein: CASSYGGAMQDTQYF. CDR3 sequence (DNA): TGTGCCAGCAGCTATGGGGGCGCGATGCAAGATACGCAGTATTTT.

V is TRBV24-1 and J is TRBJ1-1; 8 bases map to TRBD1. The CDR3 covers 17 residues. Per the germline V gene, CDR1 is KGHDR and CDR2 is SFDVKD. Trimming removed 10 bases from V and 1 base from J; junction bases left unmatched: 16. The CDR3 DNA reads TGTGCCACGCGAGGCTCGGCAGGGGGCTCGAAGAACACTGAAGCTTTCTTT. This gives the protein CATRGSAGGSKNTEAFF.

The chain couples TRBV28 to TRBJ1-5, with 8 bases fitting TRBD1. This CDR3 comprises 14 residues. Trimming cost V 2 bases and J 7 bases; bases outside gene matches: 4. Germline V lookup: CDR1 MDHEN, CDR2 SYDVKM. In DNA, the CDR3 is TGTGCCAGCAGTTTAACAGCAGGGGGCCAGCCCCAGCATTTT. Its translation is CASSLTAGGQPQHF.

The chain joins TRBV7-2 to TRBJ1-5; 9 nucleotides agree with TRBD1. The CDR3 is 16 residues long. With V trimmed by 2 bases and J by 1 base, 3 bases remained unmatched. CDR1 and CDR2 from the germline V gene are SGHTA and FQGNSA. CDR3 protein: CASSLHGQGSNQPQHF. CDR3 nucleotides: TGTGCCAGCAGCTTACATGGACAGGGGAGCAATCAGCCCCAGCATTTT.

This chain links TRBV7-9 with TRBJ2-3; the match to TRBD2 covers 7 bases. CDR3 length: 14 residues. Germline V CDR1 and CDR2: SEHNR, FQNEAQ (reference sequence). V trimming: 5 bases; J trimming: 2 bases; junction bases outside the gene matches: 4. Here the CDR3 DNA reads TGTGCCAGCAGCGCTAGCGGAAACACAGATACGCAGTATTTT. This encodes CASSASGNTDTQYF.